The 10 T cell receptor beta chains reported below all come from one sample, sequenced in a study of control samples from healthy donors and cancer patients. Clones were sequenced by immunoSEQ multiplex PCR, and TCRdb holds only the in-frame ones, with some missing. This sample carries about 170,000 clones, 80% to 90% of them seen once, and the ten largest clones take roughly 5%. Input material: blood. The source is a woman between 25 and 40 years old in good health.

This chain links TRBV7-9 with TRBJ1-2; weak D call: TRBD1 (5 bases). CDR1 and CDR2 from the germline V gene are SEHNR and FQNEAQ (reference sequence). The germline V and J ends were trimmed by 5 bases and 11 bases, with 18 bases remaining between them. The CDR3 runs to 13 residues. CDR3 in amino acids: CASSANLGTRYTF. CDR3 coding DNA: TGTGCCAGCAGCGCGAATCTTGGGACCCGGTACACCTTC.

Written as DNA, the CDR3 is TGTGCCAGCACCGGGAGGGCCGCGAGGGAGACCCAGTACTTC. It encodes CASTGRAARETQYF. V usage is TRBV25-1 and J usage is TRBJ2-5, with 8 bases fitting TRBD2. After removal of 7 bases from V and 5 bases from J, the junction contained 9 bases not matched to a gene. Germline CDR1 reads MGHDK; CDR2 reads SYGVNS. There are 14 residues in the CDR3.

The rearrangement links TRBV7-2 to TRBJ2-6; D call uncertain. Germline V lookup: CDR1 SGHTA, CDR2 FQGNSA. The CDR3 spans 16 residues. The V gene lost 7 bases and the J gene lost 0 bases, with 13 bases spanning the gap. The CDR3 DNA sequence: TGTGCCAGCACCCGTCGAACGAGCTCTGGGGCCAACGTCCTGACTTTC. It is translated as CASTRRTSSGANVLTF. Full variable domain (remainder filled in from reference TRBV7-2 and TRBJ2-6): GAGVSQSPSNKVTEKGKDVELRCDPISGHTALYWYRQSLGQGLEFLIYFQGNSAPDKSGLPSDRFSAERTGGSVSTLTIQRTQQEDSAVYLCASTRRTSSGANVLTFGAGSRLTVL.

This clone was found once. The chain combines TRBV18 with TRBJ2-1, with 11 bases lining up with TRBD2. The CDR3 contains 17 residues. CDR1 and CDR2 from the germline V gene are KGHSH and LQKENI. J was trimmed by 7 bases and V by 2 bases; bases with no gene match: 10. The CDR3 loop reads CASSPFPVASGGNEQFF. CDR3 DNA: TGTGCCAGCTCACCATTTCCCGTGGCTAGCGGGGGGAATGAGCAGTTCTTC. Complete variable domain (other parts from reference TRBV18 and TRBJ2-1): NAGVMQNPRHLVRRRGQEARLRCSPMKGHSHVYWYRQLPEEGLKFMVYLQKENIIDESGMPKERFSAEFPKEGPSILRIQQVVRGDSAAYFCASSPFPVASGGNEQFFGPGTRLTVL.

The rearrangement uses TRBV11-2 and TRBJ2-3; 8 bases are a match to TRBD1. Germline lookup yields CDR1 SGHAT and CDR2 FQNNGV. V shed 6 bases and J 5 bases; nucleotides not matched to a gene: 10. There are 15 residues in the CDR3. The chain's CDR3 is CASSRNRQGQDTQYF. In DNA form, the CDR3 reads TGTGCCAGCAGTCGAAATCGACAGGGGCAAGATACGCAGTATTTT.

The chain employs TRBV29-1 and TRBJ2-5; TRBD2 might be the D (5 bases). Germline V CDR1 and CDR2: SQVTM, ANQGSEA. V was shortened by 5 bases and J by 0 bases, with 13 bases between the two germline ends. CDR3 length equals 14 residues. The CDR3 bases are TGCAGCGTTAATGCGGGCAGCTACCAAGAGACCCAGTACTTC. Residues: CSVNAGSYQETQYF.

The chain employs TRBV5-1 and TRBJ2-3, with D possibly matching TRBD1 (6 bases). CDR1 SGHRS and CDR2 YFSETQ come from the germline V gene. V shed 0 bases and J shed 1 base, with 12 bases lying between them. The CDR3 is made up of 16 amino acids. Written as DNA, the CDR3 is TGCGCCAGCAGCTTGGCGTTGGGGGCCCGCACAGATACGCAGTATTTT. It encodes CASSLALGARTDTQYF. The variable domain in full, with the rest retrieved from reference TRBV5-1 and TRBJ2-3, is KAGVTQTPRYLIKTRGQQVTLSCSPISGHRSVSWYQQTPGQGLQFLFEYFSETQRNKGNFPGRFSGRQFSNSRSEMNVSTLELGDSALYLCASSLALGARTDTQYFGPGTRLTVL.

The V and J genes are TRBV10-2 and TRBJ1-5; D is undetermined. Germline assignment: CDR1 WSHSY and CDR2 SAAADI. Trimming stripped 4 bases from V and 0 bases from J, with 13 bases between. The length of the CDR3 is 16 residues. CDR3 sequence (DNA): TGCGCCAGCAGTGGTTCACCCACGGCTAGCAATCAGCCCCAGCATTTT. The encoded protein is CASSGSPTASNQPQHF.

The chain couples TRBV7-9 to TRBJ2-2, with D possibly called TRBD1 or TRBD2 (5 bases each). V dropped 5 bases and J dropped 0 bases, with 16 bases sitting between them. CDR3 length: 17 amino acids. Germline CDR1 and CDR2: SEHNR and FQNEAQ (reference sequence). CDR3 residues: CASSPPGGIANTGELFF. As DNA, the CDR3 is TGTGCCAGCAGCCCCCCTGGGGGAATCGCGAACACCGGGGAGCTGTTTTTT.

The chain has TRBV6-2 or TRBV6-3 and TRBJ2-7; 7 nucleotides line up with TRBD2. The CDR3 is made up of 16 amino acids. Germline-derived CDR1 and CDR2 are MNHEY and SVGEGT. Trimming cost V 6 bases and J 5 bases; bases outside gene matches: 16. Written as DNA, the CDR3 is TGTGCCAGCAGCCACCCCGGTGGGAGGGTAAAGAACGAGCAGTACTTC. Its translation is CASSHPGGRVKNEQYF.